The 30 T cell receptor beta chains in this list originate from one sample, sequenced in a study of regulatory T cells in long-lasting Graves disease. CDR3 regions were amplified by Arm-PCR using iRepertoire HTBI primers to build TCR beta libraries. TCRdb re-analysed the multiplex PCR reads in MiXCR, keeping a single row per CDR3 protein. Of 400,000 to 500,000 distinct CDR3 sequences in the sample, around 20% were seen once. The time point: persistent/refractory GD, antithyroid drugs over 5 years with positive TRAb. Isolated PBMC RNA provided the starting material for the TCR library. This sample comprised peripheral blood mononuclear cells (PBMCs), obtained when the disease was refractory, from a patient treated with antithyroid drugs. These receptors came from a female donor with Graves disease.

This clonotype was picked up a small number of times. The chain carries TRBV7-8 and TRBJ1-5; no clear D gene. The CDR3 consists of 14 residues. With 6 bases removed from V and 0 bases from J, the gap between germline ends came to 9 bases. The germline V gene has CDR1 SGHVS and CDR2 FQNEAQ. The CDR3 DNA reads TGTGCCAGCAGTTCGGAGTATAGCAATCAGCCCCAGCATTTT. Protein product: CASSSEYSNQPQHF. The complete variable domain, with remaining parts taken from reference TRBV7-8 and TRBJ1-5, reads GAGVSQSPRYKVAKRGQDVALRCDPISGHVSLFWYQQALGQGPEFLTYFQNEAQLDKSGLPSDRFFAERPEGSVSTLKIQRTQQEDSAVYLCASSSEYSNQPQHFGDGTRLSIL.

This clonotype was seen a few times. This rearrangement joins TRBV6-1 to TRBJ2-1; D possibly corresponds to TRBD1 (6 bases). Between the trimmed V and J ends, which lost 6 bases and 2 bases, there was a span of 11 bases. Germline lookup yields CDR1 MNHNS and CDR2 SASEGT. This CDR3 has 14 amino acids. In DNA form, the CDR3 reads TGTGCCAGCAGCCCCTGGGGGCCCTACAATGAGCAGTTCTTC. This encodes CASSPWGPYNEQFF.

The CDR3 loop is CASSPERGSGSYEQYF. CDR3 sequence (DNA): TGTGCCAGCAGTCCTGAAAGAGGCTCCGGCTCCTACGAGCAGTACTTC. V is TRBV28 and J is TRBJ2-7; the D is unclear. This CDR3 is 16 amino acids long. CDR1 MDHEN and CDR2 SYDVKM come from the germline V gene. V lost 5 bases to trimming and J lost 0 bases, with 17 bases between them.

This clonotype has a count of ten or more. The chain combines TRBV28 with TRBJ2-3; 8 bases are a match to TRBD2. The J segment lost 0 bases and the V segment lost 7 bases, leaving 6 bases of the junction unmatched. CDR3 length equals 15 residues. From germline, CDR1 is MDHEN and CDR2 SYDVKM. The CDR3 reads CASKDPSGSTDTQYF. The CDR3 bases are TGTGCCAGCAAGGATCCTAGCGGGAGCACAGATACGCAGTATTTT.

This clonotype was seen many times. V usage is TRBV20-1 and J usage is TRBJ2-5; D remains ambiguous. V lost 0 bases and J 3 bases, leaving 8 bases between the germline ends. CDR3 length equals 13 residues. Germline-derived CDR1 and CDR2 are DFQATT and SNEGSKA (reference sequence). The CDR3 DNA follows: TGCAGTGCTAGAGATAGGAGAAAAGAGACCCAGTACTTC. It yields the protein CSARDRRKETQYF.

At least ten counts were recorded for this clonotype. V usage is TRBV24-1 and J usage is TRBJ2-5, with 10 bases matching TRBD1. V lost 4 bases to trimming and J lost 5 bases; unmatched junction nucleotides: 6. The CDR3 totals 15 residues. Germline V gene lookup returns CDR1 KGHDR and CDR2 SFDVKD. The CDR3 bases are TGTGCCACCAGTGAAGGGACAGGGGTTCCCGAGACCCAGTACTTC. This codes for CATSEGTGVPETQYF.

This clonotype was seen ten or more times. V is TRBV28 and J is TRBJ1-2; no clear D gene. V lost 2 bases and J 4 bases, leaving 11 bases between the germline ends. From germline, CDR1 is MDHEN and CDR2 SYDVKM. CDR3 size: 14 residues. The CDR3 spells CASSLQAEIYGYTF. As DNA, the CDR3 is TGTGCCAGCAGTTTACAGGCAGAAATCTATGGCTACACCTTC.

In this sample, this clonotype turned up many times. The junction departs from germline at one end; a sequencing error may be responsible. The chain uses TRBV10-3 and TRBJ2-7; D unclear. The V gene's germline CDR1 is ENHRY and CDR2 SYGVKD. This CDR3 is 15 amino acids long. The CDR3 is CASSNGRANSYEQYF. In DNA form, the CDR3 reads TGTGCCAGCAGTAACGGACGGGCGAACTCCTACGAGCAGTACTTC.

The CDR3 reads CSVGIVFPSGSTDTQYF. The CDR3 DNA reads as TGCAGCGTTGGGATTGTTTTTCCTAGCGGGAGTACAGATACGCAGTATTTT. The chain combines TRBV29-1 with TRBJ2-3; 10 positions agree with TRBD2. The V and J ends lost 4 bases and 3 bases, in that order; junction bases with no gene match: 13. The CDR3 has 17 amino acids. Germline V CDR1 and CDR2: SQVTM, ANQGSEA.

The V gene is TRBV30, the J gene TRBJ2-5; 12 bases line up with TRBD2. This CDR3 spans 15 amino acids. Germline V lookup: CDR1 GTSNPN, CDR2 SVGIG (reference sequence). Losses at the gene ends were 1 base for V and 3 bases for J; bases not matched to a gene: 3. CDR3 in amino acids: CAWSAGLAGKETQYF. The CDR3 coding sequence is TGTGCCTGGAGTGCAGGACTAGCGGGAAAAGAGACCCAGTACTTC.

The chain uses TRBV9 and TRBJ2-7, with 8 bases matching TRBD1. The germline gives CDR1 SGDLS, CDR2 YYNGEE. The CDR3 is 15 amino acids. The trim removed 4 bases at V and 6 bases at J, leaving 12 bases unmatched. The CDR3 protein is CASSLRGTGIGEQYF. DNA for the CDR3: TGTGCCAGCAGCCTTAGAGGGACAGGTATCGGCGAGCAGTACTTC.

There are many counts of this clonotype. The V gene is TRBV5-1, the J gene TRBJ2-7; the D is unclear. Trimming stripped 0 bases from V and 3 bases from J, with 13 bases between. The CDR3 loop spans 15 amino acids. Germline V gene data show CDR1 as SGHRS and CDR2 as YFSETQ. The CDR3 bases are TGCGCCAGCAGCTTGGGGTGGACGGGTAACTACGAGCAGTACTTC. Amino acids: CASSLGWTGNYEQYF.

The chain combines TRBV28 with TRBJ2-2; 9 nucleotides align to TRBD1. Unmatched junction bases numbered 6, after V lost 3 bases and J lost 1 base. This CDR3 is 17 amino acids long. The germline CDR1 and CDR2 sequences are MDHEN and SYDVKM. In DNA, the CDR3 is TGTGCCAGCAGTTTGCCGGGACAGGGAGTGAACACCGGGGAGCTGTTTTTT. This encodes CASSLPGQGVNTGELFF.

This sequence joins TRBV29-1 and TRBJ2-1; D uncertain. Germline-derived CDR1 and CDR2 are SQVTM and ANQGSEA. The germline V and J ends were trimmed by 4 bases and 10 bases, with 8 bases remaining between them. The CDR3 is 10 residues long. This CDR3 is CSVGSMEQFF. CDR3 coding DNA: TGCAGCGTTGGATCGATGGAGCAGTTCTTC.

Many counts were recorded for this clonotype. This sequence joins TRBV6-5 and TRBJ2-7; TRBD1 matches 9 bases. The CDR3 is 15 amino acids. V shed 1 base and J 5 bases; nucleotides not matched to a gene: 6. CDR1 is MNHEY and CDR2 is SVGAGI in the germline V gene. The CDR3 here is CASSYYPDRGNEQYF. The CDR3 DNA is TGTGCCAGCAGTTACTATCCGGACAGGGGTAACGAGCAGTACTTC.

This clonotype was seen repeatedly, ten times or more. The V and J genes are TRBV20-1 and TRBJ2-5, with D perhaps given as TRBD1 or TRBD2 (5 bases each). The V end lost 5 bases, the J end lost 4 bases, and 14 bases lay between the germline ends. CDR3 length equals 13 residues. Germline CDR1 reads DFQATT; CDR2 reads SNEGSKA (reference sequence). CDR3 nucleotides: TGCAGTGCTGGGACCGTAAGGGGAGAGACCCAGTACTTC. It yields the protein CSAGTVRGETQYF.

This chain uses TRBV20-1 with TRBJ2-3, with a possible D match to TRBD2 (5 bases). V lost 0 bases and J lost 0, with 10 bases in between. The CDR3 runs to 15 residues. Germline CDR1 reads DFQATT; CDR2 reads SNEGSKA (reference sequence). The CDR3 DNA sequence: TGCAGTGCTAGAGAATATAGCGCTAGCACAGATACGCAGTATTTT. Its protein product is CSAREYSASTDTQYF.

In its sample, this clonotype was seen many times. J is TRBJ2-7 and V is TRBV4-1; D is possibly TRBD2 (5 bases). The germline V gene encodes CDR1 MGHRA and CDR2 YSYEKL. V lost 2 bases, J lost 6 bases, and 14 bases lay in between. The CDR3 has 14 amino acids. In DNA form, the CDR3 reads TGCGCCAGCAGCCAACCGGGGTCCGATCGCGAGCAGTACTTC. Protein sequence: CASSQPGSDREQYF.

The chain employs TRBV4-1 and TRBJ2-4, with 9 bases matching TRBD1. The CDR3 contains 16 residues. V lost 1 base, J lost 8 bases, and 9 bases stayed unmatched. From germline, CDR1 is MGHRA and CDR2 YSYEKL. The CDR3 region is CASSQAVQGAGDIQYF. As DNA, the CDR3 is TGCGCCAGCAGCCAAGCCGTACAGGGGGCTGGGGACATTCAGTACTTC.

This chain connects TRBV24-1 to TRBJ1-2; 9 bases are a match to TRBD1. This CDR3 has 14 amino acids. Per the germline V gene, CDR1 is KGHDR and CDR2 is SFDVKD. V shed 3 bases and J 5 bases; nucleotides not matched to a gene: 3. CDR3 region: CATSDPGQGYGYTF. The CDR3 DNA reads as TGTGCCACCAGTGATCCGGGACAGGGTTATGGCTACACCTTC.

This clonotype was picked up a small number of times. The chain has TRBV28 and TRBJ1-2; TRBD1 is a possible D gene (6 bases). Trimming took 5 bases from V and 14 from J, leaving 15 bases between them. The germline CDR1 and CDR2 sequences are MDHEN and SYDVKM. The CDR3 has 11 residues. The chain's CDR3 is CASSTREGETF. The CDR3 coding sequence is TGTGCCAGCAGTACCCGGGAGGGGGAGACCTTC.

This clonotype occurred many times. V is TRBV2 and J is TRBJ2-7, with 8 nucleotides matching TRBD1. Germline V lookup: CDR1 SNHLY, CDR2 FYNNEI. CDR3 length: 14 amino acids. J lost 0 bases, V lost 8 bases, and 6 bases had no gene match. CDR3 amino acids: CASLGTGYSYEQYF. In nucleotides, the CDR3 is TGTGCCAGCCTCGGGACAGGATACTCCTACGAGCAGTACTTC.

This clonotype was seen repeatedly, ten times or more. V gene TRBV20-1 combines with J gene TRBJ2-7; D is possibly TRBD2 (5 bases). Germline V gene data show CDR1 as DFQATT and CDR2 as SNEGSKA (reference sequence). CDR3 length: 15 residues. V dropped 6 bases and J dropped 7 bases, with 25 bases sitting between them. In DNA, the CDR3 is TGCAGTGCCAGTGGGCATTCGCCCTCTAGGAGGGAGCAGTACTTC. Translated: CSASGHSPSRREQYF.

This clonotype was seen once. The chain combines TRBV6-1 with TRBJ2-5, with 11 nucleotides matching TRBD1. The CDR3 is 14 residues long. Trimming at V came to 6 bases and at J to 4 bases, leaving 4 bases not matched to a gene. The germline gives CDR1 MNHNS, CDR2 SASEGT. The CDR3, as DNA: TGTGCCAGCAGAGGGACAGGGGGAATAGAGACCCAGTACTTC. It is translated as CASRGTGGIETQYF.

This clonotype was seen more than once but under ten times. The chain has TRBV20-1 and TRBJ2-1; possibly TRBD2 for D (7 bases). This CDR3 has 13 residues. V lost 6 bases and J 8 bases, leaving 17 bases between the germline ends. Germline loops: CDR1 DFQATT, CDR2 SNEGSKA (reference sequence). The CDR3 DNA sequence: TGCAGTGCGCCATTTCGAGGGGGGGATGAGCAGTTCTTC. Translation gives CSAPFRGGDEQFF.

There are many counts of this clonotype. V and J are TRBV6-2 or TRBV6-3 and TRBJ1-2; D is possibly TRBD1 (6 bases). Germline V gives CDR1 MNHEY, CDR2 SVGEGT. The V end was cut by 5 bases, the J end by 4 bases, with 23 bases between. CDR3 length equals 17 residues. The CDR3: CASSPPGHDDHSYGYTF. CDR3 nucleotides: TGTGCCAGCAGTCCACCGGGACATGACGATCATAGCTATGGCTACACCTTC.

V gene TRBV20-1 combines with J gene TRBJ1-1; D unclear. V was trimmed by 0 bases and J by 8 bases, leaving 10 bases between them. Per the germline V gene, CDR1 is DFQATT and CDR2 is SNEGSKA (reference sequence). CDR3 length: 12 amino acids. The CDR3 region is CSARDPSAEAFF. DNA of the CDR3: TGCAGTGCTAGAGATCCCTCTGCGGAAGCTTTCTTT.

V and J are TRBV4-1 and TRBJ2-1, with D maybe TRBD2 (5 bases). The CDR3 has 15 residues. Trimming pared 6 bases from V and 5 bases from J, leaving 17 bases between. Germline V gene sequence: CDR1 MGHRA, CDR2 YSYEKL. CDR3 in DNA: TGCGCCAGCAGGACCCTGGCGGGCTTCGACAATGAGCAGTTCTTC. Protein sequence: CASRTLAGFDNEQFF.

The table lists this clonotype with many counts. The V and J genes are TRBV6-2 or TRBV6-3 and TRBJ2-2, with 11 bases matching TRBD2. V lost 3 bases and J lost 7; bases outside the gene matches: 7. The CDR3 sequence is 16 residues long. CDR1 is MNHEY, CDR2 SVGEGT, per germline. CDR3 protein: CASSYTSGSLVGELFF. CDR3 bases: TGTGCCAGCAGTTATACTAGCGGGAGTTTGGTCGGGGAGCTGTTTTTT.

The table lists this clonotype with many counts. The chain combines TRBV3-1 with TRBJ1-1, with 9 bases lining up with TRBD1. With V trimmed by 4 bases and J by 5 bases, 5 bases remained unmatched. The CDR3 contains 14 residues. From germline, CDR1 is LGHDT and CDR2 YNNKEL (reference sequence). CDR3 in DNA: TGTGCCAGCAGCCCCGGACAGGGGTTGACTGAAGCTTTCTTT. Translation: CASSPGQGLTEAFF.